The 15 T cell receptor beta chains in this list originate from one sample, sequenced in a study of blood T cell repertoires in COVID-19. Only in-frame clones appear in the TCRdb table, and some are missing; sequencing was by immunoSEQ multiplex PCR. Among about 80,000 clones listed, roughly 82% were seen once. Sequencing was done on a sample of peripheral blood. The receptors originated from an elderly man with acute or convalescent COVID-19.

The chain joins TRBV18 to TRBJ2-7; TRBD1 is a possible D gene (6 bases). CDR3 length equals 15 residues. Germline CDR1 is KGHSH and CDR2 is LQKENI. The V gene lost 3 bases and the J gene lost 2 bases, with 14 bases spanning the gap. CDR3 protein: CASSPQQGSTYEQYF. CDR3 in DNA: TGTGCCAGCTCACCGCAACAGGGATCCACCTACGAGCAGTACTTC.

The chain carries TRBV11-3 and TRBJ2-5, with 7 bases aligning to TRBD1. The CDR3 loop spans 17 amino acids. The germline V gene encodes CDR1 SGHNT and CDR2 YENEEA. With 1 base clipped from V and 2 bases from J, the junction kept 10 bases outside the gene matches. The CDR3 region has the DNA TGTGCCAGCAGCTTAGGCAGGGACAGCGGTCCACAAGAGACCCAGTACTTC. It specifies CASSLGRDSGPQETQYF.

Regarding this clone: Other nucleotide sequences from this sample produce the same CDR3. CDR3 amino acids: CASSFTGQGYGYTF. The CDR3 coding sequence is TGTGCCAGCAGCTTCACAGGGCAGGGCTATGGCTACACCTTC. This rearrangement joins TRBV5-4 to TRBJ1-2; D may be TRBD1 (6 bases). Trimming removed 2 bases at V and 4 bases at J, with 12 bases between. Germline loops: CDR1 SGHNT, CDR2 YYREEE (reference sequence). The CDR3 covers 14 residues.

The gene calls are TRBV6-5 and TRBJ2-3, with 9 bases identical to TRBD2. The V gene end was trimmed by 7 bases and the J gene end by 4 bases; junction bases not matched to a gene: 6. CDR3 length equals 14 residues. CDR1 and CDR2 (germline): MNHEY, SVGAGI. The CDR3 DNA follows: TGTGCCAGCAATCCGGGACTAGCTCCAGATACGCAGTATTTT. Protein: CASNPGLAPDTQYF.

This chain uses TRBV29-1 with TRBJ1-1; D possibly corresponds to TRBD1 (6 bases). The CDR3 length is 12 residues. The ends were cut back, 7 bases at V and 5 bases at J, with 14 bases in the middle. The germline V gene has CDR1 SQVTM and CDR2 ANQGSEA. CDR3 nucleotide sequence: TGCAGCGCGACCGACAGGAGGACTGAAGCTTTCTTT. Amino acids: CSATDRRTEAFF.

This clone was observed a few times. The genes are TRBV6-5 and TRBJ1-3; D ambiguous. The CDR3 is made up of 14 amino acids. Germline V CDR1 and CDR2: MNHEY, SVGAGI. The V and J ends lost 7 bases and 4 bases respectively, with 14 bases between them. In DNA form, the CDR3 reads TGTGCCAGCACCGACCGGGGTCGCGGAAACACCATATATTTT. It translates to CASTDRGRGNTIYF.

This clone has only one observation. The CDR3 region is CASASLGGDEAQYF. The CDR3 region has the DNA TGTGCCAGCGCTTCCTTGGGGGGAGACGAGGCCCAGTACTTC. The V call is TRBV2, the J call TRBJ2-5; TRBD2 might be the D (6 bases). V gave up 8 bases and J gave up 9 bases, with 22 bases separating them. From germline, CDR1 is SNHLY and CDR2 FYNNEI. The CDR3 length is 14 residues.

This clone was seen a handful of times. The genes are TRBV19 and TRBJ1-2; D might be TRBD1 (5 bases). CDR1 is LNHDA, CDR2 SQIVND, per germline (reference sequence). The CDR3 runs to 14 residues. Trimming removed 0 bases from V and 4 bases from J, with 9 bases in between. The CDR3 DNA sequence: TGTGCCAGTAGTATAGATGGACAACTCTATGGCTACACCTTC. This gives the protein CASSIDGQLYGYTF.

The rearrangement links TRBV7-2 to TRBJ1-5, with D unclear. The CDR3 spans 13 residues. CDR1 and CDR2 (germline): SGHTA, FQGNSA. The V and J ends lost 5 bases and 4 bases respectively, with 9 bases between them. CDR3 in amino acids: CASSHPGNQPQHF. The CDR3 nucleotides are TGTGCCAGCAGCCATCCAGGAAATCAGCCCCAGCATTTT.

This chain uses TRBV6-1 with TRBJ1-1; possibly TRBD1 for D (6 bases). Per the germline V gene, CDR1 is MNHNS and CDR2 is SASEGT. The ends were cut back, 3 bases at V and 2 bases at J, with 13 bases in the middle. This CDR3 comprises 15 residues. CDR3 in DNA: TGTGCCAGCAGTGACCAGGGGAACTCAAACACTGAAGCTTTCTTT. Protein: CASSDQGNSNTEAFF.

The V gene is TRBV5-6, the J gene TRBJ1-3, with TRBD1 as a possible D gene (5 bases). The germline gives CDR1 SGHDT, CDR2 YYEEEE. The length of the CDR3 is 17 residues. V dropped 4 bases and J dropped 0 bases, with 17 bases sitting between them. The CDR3 DNA is TGTGCCAGCAGCCCCCTTAGGGGCGCGTTCTCTGGAAACACCATATATTTT. Translated: CASSPLRGAFSGNTIYF.

The J gene is TRBJ2-1, the V gene TRBV6-5; D is unclear. The CDR3 runs 13 residues. CDR1 MNHEY and CDR2 SVGAGI come from the germline V gene. The V end lost 5 bases, the J end lost 3 bases, and 8 bases lay between the germline ends. The CDR3: CASSPQFYNEQFF. The CDR3 region has the DNA TGTGCCAGCAGTCCCCAGTTCTACAATGAGCAGTTCTTC.

The rearrangement uses TRBV19 and TRBJ1-1, with D maybe TRBD1 (6 bases). The CDR3 spans 13 residues. V lost 7 bases to trimming and J lost 8 bases, with 17 bases between them. The V gene's germline CDR1 is LNHDA and CDR2 SQIVND (reference sequence). CDR3 in DNA: TGTGCCAGTACCCCACCCGGGACACGGGAAGCTTTCTTT. This encodes CASTPPGTREAFF.

This chain links TRBV10-3 with TRBJ2-7, with 11 nucleotides matching TRBD1. This CDR3 is built from 15 residues. Germline V gene data show CDR1 as ENHRY and CDR2 as SYGVKD. V shed 6 bases, J shed 0 bases, and the junction held 4 bases outside the gene matches. The CDR3 bases are TGTGCCATCAGGGGAGGACAGGGGGCCTCCTACGAGCAGTACTTC. It translates to CAIRGGQGASYEQYF.

V usage is TRBV5-5 and J usage is TRBJ2-1; 7 bases match TRBD1. CDR3 length: 15 residues. Germline values: CDR1 SGHKS, CDR2 YYEKEE (reference sequence). The V segment lost 9 bases and the J segment 0 bases; nucleotides outside the gene matches: 9. The DNA for the CDR3 is TGTGCCACAACAACACAGGGGAGCTCCTACAATGAGCAGTTCTTC. The encoded protein is CATTTQGSSYNEQFF.